These 2 T cell receptor beta chains were all obtained from the same sample, sequenced in a study of cytomegalovirus exposure and HLA in healthy donors (dated by TCRdb to the late 2010s). Libraries were made using the immunoSEQ multiplex PCR assay. A mixture of 60 forward primers for TCR Vbeta segments and 13 reverse primers for TCR Jbeta segments was used in the multiplex PCR. The source is immuneACCESS, and TCRdb retained only in-frame sequences with V and J called. Part of the clones is not carried over; for the studies checked, unresolved V genes explain less than half of this, and the remainder is unexplained. The sample table holds about 120,000 clones, of which 74% were seen once. Around 2% of the sample goes to the ten largest clones. The sequenced sample was PBMCs. The receptors were gathered from a human donor in good health.

This clone was found a few times. The V gene is TRBV4-1, the J gene TRBJ2-5; 8 nucleotides match TRBD1. The CDR3 has 15 residues. J lost 1 base, V lost 4 bases, and 5 bases had no gene match. Germline V gene data show CDR1 as MGHRA and CDR2 as YSYEKL. The CDR3 sequence: CASSLLGQGQETQYF. The CDR3 bases are TGCGCCAGCAGCCTCTTAGGACAGGGCCAAGAGACCCAGTACTTC.

The rearrangement joins TRBV29-1 to TRBJ1-4, with 7 bases identical to TRBD1. The CDR3 is 13 residues long. The germline gives CDR1 SQVTM, CDR2 ANQGSEA. The V gene end was trimmed by 7 bases and the J gene end by 5 bases; junction bases not matched to a gene: 7. This CDR3 is CSGRTGGNEKLFF. The CDR3 region has the DNA TGCAGCGGTCGGACAGGAGGGAATGAAAAACTGTTTTTT.